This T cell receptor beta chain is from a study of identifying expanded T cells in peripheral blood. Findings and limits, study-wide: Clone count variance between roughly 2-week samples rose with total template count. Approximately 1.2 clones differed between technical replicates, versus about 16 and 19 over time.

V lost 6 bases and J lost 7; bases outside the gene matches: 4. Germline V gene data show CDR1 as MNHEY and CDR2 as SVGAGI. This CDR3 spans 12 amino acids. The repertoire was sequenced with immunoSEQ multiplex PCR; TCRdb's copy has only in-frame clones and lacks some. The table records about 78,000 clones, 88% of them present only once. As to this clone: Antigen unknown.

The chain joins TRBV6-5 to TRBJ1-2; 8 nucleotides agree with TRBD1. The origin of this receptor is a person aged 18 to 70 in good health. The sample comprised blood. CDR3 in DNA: TGTGCCAGCAGGCAGGGGGCGCTTGGCTACACCTTC. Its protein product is CASRQGALGYTF.